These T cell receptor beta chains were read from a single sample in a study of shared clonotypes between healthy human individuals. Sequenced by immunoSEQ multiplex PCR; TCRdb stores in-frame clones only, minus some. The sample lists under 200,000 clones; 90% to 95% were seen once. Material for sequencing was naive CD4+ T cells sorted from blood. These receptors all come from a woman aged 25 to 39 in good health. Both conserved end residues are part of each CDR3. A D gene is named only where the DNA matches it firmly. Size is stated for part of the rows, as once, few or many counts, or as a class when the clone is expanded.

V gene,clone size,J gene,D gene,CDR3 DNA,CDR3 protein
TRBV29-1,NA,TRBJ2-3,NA,TGCAGCGTTGTCCCCGGGACCCGCACAGATACGCAGTATTTT,CSVVPGTRTDTQYF
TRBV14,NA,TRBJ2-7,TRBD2,TGTGCCAGCAGCCATAGGACTAGCGGGAGCTACGAGCAGTACTTC,CASSHRTSGSYEQYF
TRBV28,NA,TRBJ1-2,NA,TGTGCCAGCACTAAAGGGGGTTCGGGCTATGGCTACACCTTC,CASTKGGSGYGYTF
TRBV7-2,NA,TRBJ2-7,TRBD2,TGTGCCAGCAGGGTCGGACTAGCGGCTTCCTACGAGCAGTACTTC,CASRVGLAASYEQYF
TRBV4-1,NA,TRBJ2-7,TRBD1,TGCGCCAGCAGCCAAGAGGGACAGGGAGAGCTCCCAATTCACGAGCAGTACTTC,CASSQEGQGELPIHEQYF
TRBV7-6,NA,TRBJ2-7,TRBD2,TGTGCCAGCAGCTCCGGAGCGGGAGCCACCTACGAGCAGTACTTC,CASSSGAGATYEQYF
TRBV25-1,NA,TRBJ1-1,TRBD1,TGTGCCAGCAGTGAATACCAGGGGGGAGCTTTCTTT,CASSEYQGGAFF
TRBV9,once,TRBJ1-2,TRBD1,TGTGCCAGCAGCGCCGCCTACAGGGGAGAGGGCTATGGCTACACCTTC,CASSAAYRGEGYGYTF
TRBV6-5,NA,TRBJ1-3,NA,TGTGCCAGCAGTTACGGGGGCCGCCTCTCTGGAAACACCATATATTTT,CASSYGGRLSGNTIYF
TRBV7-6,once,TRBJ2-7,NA,TGTGCCAGCAGCTTAGCTCCGGGCCTCTACGAGCAGTACTTC,CASSLAPGLYEQYF
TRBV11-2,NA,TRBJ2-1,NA,TGTGCCAGCAGCTTAGGAGTTGTATCCTACAATGAGCAGTTCTTC,CASSLGVVSYNEQFF
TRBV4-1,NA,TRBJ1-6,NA,TGCGCCAGCAGCCGGGGCAGGGGTGAGAGCTCCTATAATTCACCCCTCCACTTT,CASSRGRGESSYNSPLHF
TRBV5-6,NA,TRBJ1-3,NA,TGTGCCAGCAGCGAAGGACAGCCCGGAAACACCATATATTTT,CASSEGQPGNTIYF
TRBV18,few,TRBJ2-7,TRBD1,TGTGCCAGCTCACCACCCCTGGGACAGGGGACCTACGAGCAGTACTTC,CASSPPLGQGTYEQYF
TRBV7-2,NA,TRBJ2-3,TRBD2,TGTGCCAGCAGCCTGCCCCTAGCGGGAGTGGTGGCAGATACGCAGTATTTT,CASSLPLAGVVADTQYF
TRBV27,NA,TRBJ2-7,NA,TGTGCCAGCAGTTTATTCGGCAGGGGCCACGAGCAGTACTTC,CASSLFGRGHEQYF
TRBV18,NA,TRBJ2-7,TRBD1,TGTGCCAGCTCACCCGGACAGGGGGTCTACGAGCAGTACTTC,CASSPGQGVYEQYF
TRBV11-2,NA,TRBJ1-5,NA,TGTGCCAGCAGCTTAGGACTCGACGGCCTCAATCAGCCCCAGCATTTT,CASSLGLDGLNQPQHF
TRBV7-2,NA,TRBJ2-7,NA,TGTGCCAGCAGCCCCGTCCACTCAGCGCGACTTTACGAGCAGTACTTC,CASSPVHSARLYEQYF
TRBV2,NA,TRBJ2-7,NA,TGTGCCAGCAGTGAAGCGCCGGCAGGCAGCTCCTACGAGCAGTACTTC,CASSEAPAGSSYEQYF
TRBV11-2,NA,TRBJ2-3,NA,TGTGCCAGCAGCTCACAACAGGGAAGCACAGATACGCAGTATTTT,CASSSQQGSTDTQYF
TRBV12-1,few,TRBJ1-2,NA,TGTGCCAGCAGCGAGGATGACTACACCTTC,CASSEDDYTF